The text below deals with one TCR beta chain. Its specificity is unknown. Expressed TCRB transcripts got sequenced, as all isolated RNA was reverse transcribed. Assay: immunoSEQ multiplex PCR; the TCRdb copy retains only in-frame clones and omits some. This table has about 700,000 clones, 13% appearing once. The sample comes from a study of beta chain features in type 1 diabetes. In the study overall: The samples had more than 95 million sorted cells examined in all.

Study-wide results and limits: There was a moderate but significant shortening of TCRB CDR3s in all four CD4+ subsets of Type 1 diabetes patients. Healthy donors had naive, central memory and Treg TCRB repertoires that appeared less similar than those seen among patients.

Germline V gene lookup returns CDR1 MRHNA and CDR2 SNTAGT. Trimming cost V 6 bases and J 0 bases, with 11 bases left between them. This CDR3 has 14 amino acids. On average, the one heparinised blood draw given by each donor was about 120 mL. Sample: naive CD4+ T cells from blood. This rearrangement joins TRBV6-4 to TRBJ1-2; no clear D. This receptor was obtained from a man younger than 35 with type 1 diabetes. CDR3 residues: CASSPTQTNYGYTF. CDR3 bases: TGTGCCAGCAGCCCGACCCAGACTAACTATGGCTACACCTTC.